This T cell receptor beta chain was sequenced for a study of cytomegalovirus exposure and HLA in healthy donors. Study-wide results and limits: The study listed 150 to 200 cytomegalovirus-associated TCR beta chains.

To note about this clone: The antigen is not known.

Healthy donors of bone marrow made up the group. Researchers ran the PCR with 60 Vbeta and 13 Jbeta primers. Assay: immunoSEQ multiplex PCR; the TCRdb copy retains only in-frame clones and omits some. The listing records some 160,000 clones. This receptor was obtained from a man between 25 and 39 years old in good health and CMV-seronegative. The sequenced sample consisted of PBMCs.

The CDR3 protein is CACGGFGGYTF. As DNA, the CDR3 is TGTGCCTGTGGGGGGTTCGGGGGCTACACCTTC. The chain links TRBV30 to TRBJ1-2, with TRBD1 as a possible D gene (5 bases). Germline CDR1 and CDR2: GTSNPN and SVGIG (reference sequence). V lost 6 bases, J lost 8 bases, and 13 bases lay in between. The CDR3 loop spans 11 amino acids.